This T cell receptor beta chain came from a study of blood T cell repertoires in COVID-19. Study-level information: Spain, Italy and the United States supplied samples that represented acute and convalescent COVID-19. PBMCs, B-cell-depleted T cells, or T cells were the source of the cDNA or gDNA that made up the material.

The CDR3 consists of 15 residues. The V end lost 2 bases, the J end lost 4 bases, and 10 bases lay between the germline ends. CDR1 and CDR2 from the germline V gene are SGDLS and YYNGEE. Source study methods: Amplification of reference gene primers was used by the study to estimate nucleated cell counts. Assay: immunoSEQ multiplex PCR; the TCRdb copy retains only in-frame clones and omits some. Clone size and the V and J calls come from that table; the DNA yielded D and trimming. The table has more than 95,000 clones, more than 70% seen once. Sequencing was performed on peripheral blood. This chain connects TRBV9 to TRBJ2-6; D perhaps matches TRBD1 (6 bases). The origin of this receptor is an elderly man with active or convalescent COVID-19. The CDR3 sequence: CASSVQGSGANVLTF. CDR3 DNA sequence: TGTGCCAGCAGCGTCCAGGGGTCCGGGGCCAACGTCCTGACTTTC.